The 10 T cell receptor beta chains below all came from one sample that was sequenced in a study of T cells in Graves' hyperthyroidism and ophthalmopathy. RNA transcripts served as the template for amplifying TCR beta CDR3 regions. An initial round of RT-PCR targeting the TCR CDR3 relied on the HTBI primer set. TCRdb passed the multiplex PCR reads through MiXCR, listing each CDR3 protein once. The profile shows a few hundred thousand distinct CDR3 sequences, around 42% of them singletons. The material sequenced was peripheral blood or thyroid tissue (not recorded which). These receptors came from a woman younger than 35 with Graves' hyperthyroidism.

The chain employs TRBV20-1 and TRBJ1-1; D uncertain. CDR1 is DFQATT and CDR2 is SNEGSKA in the germline V gene (reference sequence). The CDR3 runs 12 residues. Trimming stripped 6 bases from V and 6 bases from J, with 14 bases between. The CDR3 loop reads CSARRVVSEAFF. In nucleotides, the CDR3 is TGCAGTGCCAGGAGGGTGGTATCTGAAGCTTTCTTT.

A word on this clonotype: A junction boundary mismatches the germline segment, possibly from a read error. The chain has TRBV2 and TRBJ2-7; TRBD1 matches at 7 bases. This CDR3 is 14 amino acids long. Germline-derived CDR1 and CDR2 are SNHLY and FYNNEI. The CDR3 spells CASSWDSTSYGQYF. Here the CDR3 DNA reads TGTGCCAGCAGTTGGGACAGCACCTCCTACGGGCAGTACTTC. Based on the CDR3 plus reference TRBV2 and TRBJ2-7, the full variable domain is EPEVTQTPSHQVTQMGQEVILRCVPISNHLYFYWYRQILGQKVEFLVSFYNNEISEKSEIFDDQFSVERPDGSNFTLKIRSTKLEDSAMYFCASSWDSTSYGQYFGPGTRLTVT.

The chain uses TRBV29-1 and TRBJ2-2; the match to TRBD2 covers 10 bases. CDR1 and CDR2 (germline): SQVTM, ANQGSEA. There are 18 residues in the CDR3. Germline trimming cut 3 bases from V and 0 bases from J; bases unmatched to any gene: 10. CDR3 residues: CSVEGSSGRATNTGELFF. The CDR3 DNA reads as TGCAGCGTTGAGGGGTCGAGCGGGAGGGCAACGAACACCGGGGAGCTGTTTTTT.

This clonotype was counted between two and nine times. CDR3 sequence: CSARAQPRISYEQYF. The CDR3 region has the DNA TGCAGTGCTAGAGCGCAACCCAGGATTTCCTACGAGCAGTACTTC. The chain couples TRBV20-1 to TRBJ2-5; D ambiguous. The J call may be incorrect, as the DNA end agrees better with TRBJ2-7. Germline V CDR1 and CDR2: DFQATT, SNEGSKA (reference sequence). The CDR3 runs to 15 residues.

The table lists this clonotype with a few counts. V is TRBV20-1 and J is TRBJ2-7; no reliable D call. This CDR3 has 13 amino acids. V lost 0 bases and J 0 bases, leaving 6 bases between the germline ends. CDR1 and CDR2 from the germline V gene are DFQATT and SNEGSKA (reference sequence). CDR3: CSARDHRSYEQYF. The CDR3 bases are TGCAGTGCTAGAGATCACCGCTCCTACGAGCAGTACTTC.

The chain employs TRBV6-6 and TRBJ1-1; D may be TRBD1 (6 bases). CDR3 size: 15 residues. The germline V gene encodes CDR1 MNHNY and CDR2 SVGAGI (reference sequence). V was trimmed by 0 bases and J by 0 bases, leaving 8 bases between them. CDR3 protein: CASSYSRGMNTEAFF. The CDR3 nucleotides are TGTGCCAGCAGTTACTCGAGGGGGATGAACACTGAAGCTTTCTTT.

V gene TRBV7-2 combines with J gene TRBJ1-6, with D perhaps TRBD1 (6 bases). Deletions cut 2 bases from V and 8 bases from J, with 13 bases between. The CDR3 is 15 amino acids. CDR1 and CDR2 from the germline V gene are SGHTA and FQGNSA. The CDR3 DNA sequence: TGTGCCAGCAGCTTAAGTATGGCAGGGGATTCACCCCTCCACTTT. This gives the protein CASSLSMAGDSPLHF.

J is TRBJ2-7 and V is TRBV20-1; no clear D gene. This CDR3 region has 11 residues. The germline V and J ends were trimmed by 3 bases and 6 bases, with 9 bases remaining between them. Germline V gene lookup returns CDR1 DFQATT and CDR2 SNEGSKA (reference sequence). In DNA form, the CDR3 reads TGCAGTGCTAGCCGGGCTAGCGAGCAGTACTTC. Its protein is CSASRASEQYF.

In its sample, this clonotype was seen a few times. The CDR3 bases are TGTGCCAGCAGCTTAGTTGGGTTAGGGGGCCCTCCTAACTATGGCTACACCTTC. Its protein is CASSLVGLGGPPNYGYTF. The V call is TRBV7-9, the J call TRBJ1-2; TRBD1 aligns across 7 bases. CDR1 is SEHNR and CDR2 is FQNEAQ in the germline V gene (reference sequence). The length of the CDR3 is 18 residues. V dropped 1 base and J dropped 0; count of bases not matched to a gene: 11. The full variable domain, its missing parts supplied by reference TRBV7-9 and TRBJ1-2, is DTGVSQNPRHKITKRGQNVTFRCDPISEHNRLYWYRQTLGQGPEFLTYFQNEAQLEKSRLLSDRFSAERPKGSFSTLEIQRTEQGDSAMYLCASSLVGLGGPPNYGYTFGSGTRLTVV.

The rearrangement uses TRBV24-1 and TRBJ1-2; 7 bases are shared with TRBD1. Germline V gives CDR1 KGHDR, CDR2 SFDVKD. The CDR3 runs 13 residues. The V segment lost 11 bases and the J segment 4 bases; nucleotides outside the gene matches: 9. DNA for the CDR3: TGTGCCAGCTCAGCGGGACAGCTCTATGGCTACACCTTC. It translates to CASSAGQLYGYTF.